This TCR beta chain came from a study of blood T cells in healthy people across ages. Study-wide results and caveats: The fall in TCR beta diversity per million T cells was roughly linear with age.

Using a J-beta primer mix together with a sample-barcoded 5' primer, a second PCR was run for roughly 7 to 12 cycles. TCRdb independently ran MiXCR on the 5' RACE reads; one entry per CDR3 protein. The profile covers about 650,000 distinct CDR3 sequences, with approximately 52% appearing a single time and about 14% taken by the ten largest. To note about this clonotype: Its antigen is as yet unknown.

The CDR3 extends over 14 amino acids. The V end lost 6 bases, the J end lost 4 bases, and 12 bases lay between the germline ends. Looked up from germline, CDR1 is KGHSH and CDR2 is LQKENI. Specimen: blood. The V and J genes are TRBV18 and TRBJ2-2; no definite D call. This sequence originates from a woman older than 75 in good health. DNA for the CDR3: TGTGCCAGCTCTCCCCTGGTGGTCACCGGGGAGCTGTTTTTT. Translating gives CASSPLVVTGELFF.